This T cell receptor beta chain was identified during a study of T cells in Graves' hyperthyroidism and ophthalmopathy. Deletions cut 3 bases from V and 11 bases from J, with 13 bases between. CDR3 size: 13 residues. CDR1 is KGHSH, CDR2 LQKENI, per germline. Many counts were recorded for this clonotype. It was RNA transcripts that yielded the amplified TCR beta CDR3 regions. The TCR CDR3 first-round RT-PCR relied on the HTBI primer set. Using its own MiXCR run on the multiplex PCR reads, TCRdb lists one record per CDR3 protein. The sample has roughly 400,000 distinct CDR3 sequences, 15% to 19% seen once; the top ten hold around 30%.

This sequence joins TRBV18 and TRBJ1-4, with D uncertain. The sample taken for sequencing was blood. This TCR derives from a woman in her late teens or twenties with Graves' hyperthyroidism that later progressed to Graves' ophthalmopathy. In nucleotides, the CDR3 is TGTGCCAGCTCACCGACGCCAAAAGGGAAACTGTTTTTT. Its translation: CASSPTPKGKLFF.